The clone carrying this T cell receptor (beta chain) has just one count. Its antigen is currently unknown. This clone may be a read error of a much larger clone one base away. Regarding treatment: approximately 9-day PBMC culture with coronavirus spike peptide pools or control peptides (ViraFEST assay). The CDR3 has 13 residues. The V end lost 4 bases, the J end lost 5 bases, and 11 bases lay between the germline ends. The record originates from a study of vaccination and CD4 T cells after COVID-19. Cultured CD4+ T-cell DNA underwent Oncomine TCR Beta short-read sequencing. One entry per CDR3 protein, called by TCRdb with MiXCR from the PCR reads. The sample has about 12,000 distinct CDR3 sequences, around three fifths seen once.

Sequencing input: CD4+ T cells from blood, cultured in vitro. The rearrangement links TRBV12-3 or TRBV12-4 to TRBJ1-1, with unresolved D. The source is a human donor who had recovered from COVID-19. In DNA form, the CDR3 reads TGTGCCAGCAGTTCGGCGGGTGATACTGAAGCTTTCTTT. Translation: CASSSAGDTEAFF.